This is a list of T cell receptor beta chains from one sample in a study of CD8+CD57+ T cells in acquired aplastic anemia. TCRdb used MiXCR to reprocess the reads, holding one entry per CDR3 protein. Counted here are about 200,000 distinct CDR3 sequences, 55% to 65% occurring once; the ten biggest clones make up around three fifths. The material sequenced was sorted CD4+, CD8+, or CD8+CD57+ T cells (not recorded which) from PBMCs. Receptors originate from a human donor with aplastic anemia. The CDR3 runs from the conserved cysteine through the conserved F or W. The order of the fields is V gene, J gene, D gene, clone size, CDR3 length, CDR3 protein, CDR3 DNA. The D gene is left open where the match is weak. Clone size, where shown, is once, few, many, or a class for clones that have expanded.

>TRBV7-4|TRBJ1-2|.|.|14
CASSWTGLNYGYTF
TGTGCCAGCAGTTGGACCGGGCTAAACTATGGCTACACCTTC
>TRBV27|TRBJ2-3|.|many|14
CASSLGLWPDTQYF
TGTGCCAGCAGTTTGGGACTTTGGCCAGATACGCAGTATTTT
>TRBV25-1|TRBJ2-1|TRBD2|once|16
CATSLGGGGRGNEQFF
TGTGCCACGTCATTGGGAGGAGGAGGGAGGGGCAATGAGCAGTTCTTC
>TRBV7-9|TRBJ1-4|.|.|13
CASHGGAGEKLFF
TGTGCCAGCCACGGGGGTGCCGGTGAAAAACTGTTTTTT
>TRBV7-6|TRBJ2-7|.|few|13
CASSTYRSHEQYF
TGTGCCAGCAGCACCTACAGGTCCCACGAGCAGTACTTC
>TRBV10-3|TRBJ1-1|.|.|14
CAISESGGNTEAFF
TGTGCCATCAGTGAGTCCGGAGGGAACACTGAAGCTTTCTTT
>TRBV7-9|TRBJ1-1|.|few|13
CASSLRKNTEAFF
TGTGCCAGCAGCTTAAGGAAGAACACTGAAGCTTTCTTT
>TRBV7-7|TRBJ2-3|.|.|15
CASSLDPVGTDTQYF
TGTGCCAGCAGCTTAGATCCCGTGGGCACAGATACGCAGTATTTT
>TRBV19|TRBJ1-1|TRBD1|.|14
CAITGQGKNTEAFF
TGTGCCATAACGGGACAGGGGAAGAACACTGAAGCTTTCTTT
>TRBV10-3|TRBJ2-2|.|.|13
CAISESESGELFF
TGTGCCATCAGTGAGTCGGAGTCCGGGGAGCTGTTTTTT